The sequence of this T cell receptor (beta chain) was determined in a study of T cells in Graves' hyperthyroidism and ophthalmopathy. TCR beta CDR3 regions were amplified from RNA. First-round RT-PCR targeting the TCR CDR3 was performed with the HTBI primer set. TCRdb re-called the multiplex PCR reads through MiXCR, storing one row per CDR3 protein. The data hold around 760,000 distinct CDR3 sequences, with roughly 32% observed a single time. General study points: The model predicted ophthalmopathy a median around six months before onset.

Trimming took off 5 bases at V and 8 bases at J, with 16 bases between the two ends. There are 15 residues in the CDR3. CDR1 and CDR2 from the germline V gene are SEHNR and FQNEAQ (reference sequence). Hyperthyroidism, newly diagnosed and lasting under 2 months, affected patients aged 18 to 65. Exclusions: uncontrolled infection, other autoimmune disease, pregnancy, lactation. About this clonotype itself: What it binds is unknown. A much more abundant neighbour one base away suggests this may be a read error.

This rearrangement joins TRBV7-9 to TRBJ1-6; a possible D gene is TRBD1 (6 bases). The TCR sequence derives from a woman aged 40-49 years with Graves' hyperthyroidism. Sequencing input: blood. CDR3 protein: CASSQGTLGDSPLHF. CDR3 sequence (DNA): TGTGCCAGCAGCCAAGGGACACTCGGGGATTCACCCCTCCACTTT. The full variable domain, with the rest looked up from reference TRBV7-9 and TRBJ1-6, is DTGVSQNPRHKITKRGQNVTFRCDPISEHNRLYWYRQTLGQGPEFLTYFQNEAQLEKSRLLSDRFSAERPKGSFSTLEIQRTEQGDSAMYLCASSQGTLGDSPLHFGNGTRLTVT.